This TCR beta chain was recorded in a study of T cell changes during pregnancy in multiple sclerosis. Only in-frame clones appear in the TCRdb table, and some are missing; sequencing was by immunoSEQ multiplex PCR. The profile shows 45,000 to 70,000 clones, roughly 90% of them singletons. The TCR sequence derives from a female donor in good health, enrolled as a control in a pregnancy study. The sample consisted of CD4+ T cells from peripheral blood mononuclear cells, taken after pregnancy.

The CDR3 is CASSPPARGTSTDTQYF. The CDR3 nucleotides read TGTGCCAGCAGTCCCCCAGCACGGGGAACTAGCACAGATACGCAGTATTTT. The chain uses TRBV28 and TRBJ2-3; tentatively, D is TRBD2 (5 bases). The V end was cut by 5 bases, the J end by 0 bases, with 18 bases between. Per the germline V gene, CDR1 is MDHEN and CDR2 is SYDVKM. CDR3 length: 17 residues. The variable domain in full, with the rest retrieved from reference TRBV28 and TRBJ2-3, is DVKVTQSSRYLVKRTGEKVFLECVQDMDHENMFWYRQDPGLGLRLIYFSYDVKMKEKGDIPEGYSVSREKKERFSLILESASTNQTSMYLCASSPPARGTSTDTQYFGPGTRLTVL.